This T cell receptor beta chain originates from a study of cytomegalovirus exposure and HLA in healthy donors. A note on this clone: What it binds is unknown.

This CDR3 is 15 amino acids long. V trimming: 1 base; J trimming: 5 bases; junction bases outside the gene matches: 7. The germline CDR1 and CDR2 sequences are SGHRS and YFSETQ. 60 Vbeta and 13 Jbeta primers were used in PCR. Profiled with immunoSEQ multiplex PCR; TCRdb holds only in-frame clones, not every one. The repertoire holds some 150,000 clones, about four fifths seen once, with 13% in the top ten. Overall study findings and caveats: Presence/absence analyses assumed roughly uniform sequencing depth across donors, which may not hold. According to an earlier analysis, most TCR beta V segments yielded productive rearrangements about 87% or about 30% of the time.

The receptor comes from a woman aged 50 to 65 in good health and CMV-seronegative. The chain combines TRBV5-1 with TRBJ2-5, with 8 bases identical to TRBD1. Sequencing was performed on PBMCs. The CDR3 here is CASSLLQGAGETQYF. The CDR3 DNA follows: TGCGCCAGCAGCTTGCTCCAGGGGGCCGGGGAGACCCAGTACTTC.